These T cell receptor beta chains were read from a single sample in a study of persistence of HIV-infected CD4 T cells. Profiling relied on immunoSEQ multiplex PCR, and the TCRdb table lists in-frame clones only, not all of them. The repertoire holds 35,000 to 40,000 clones, around 90% seen once, with roughly 1.3% in the top ten. Their antigens remain unidentified. Sequences were derived from CD4+ T cells sorted from PBMCs after roughly 17-hour stimulation, sampled from a patient who received antiretroviral therapy. The source is an adult man with HIV who was CMV-seropositive. CDR3s leave out the opening cysteine and the closing phenylalanine or tryptophan. The D gene is left open where the match is weak.

v_call d_call cdr3_aa
TRBV5-1 . ASSPPGLGEKLF
TRBV5-4 TRBD2 ASSLTLAGGHNEQF
TRBV5-1 . ASSLISLSEETQY
TRBV27 . ASSFRTTLSNEQF
TRBV10-3 TRBD2 AVGLAGDEQY
TRBV2 . ASSETVARYYNEQF
TRBV3-1/TRBV3-2 . ASSHSGRASTDTQY
TRBV14 TRBD1 ASSRLSDREEKLF
TRBV6-5 . ASKSSSPGNTIY
TRBV2 TRBD2 AIPQRGGTDTQY
TRBV19 TRBD2 ASSKTGTSGSYEQY
TRBV7-3 TRBD1 ASSLNSGGTNSPLH
TRBV7-2 . ASSFSRSGELF
TRBV2 TRBD1 ASMGDRGRQPQH
TRBV3-1/TRBV3-2 . ASSQERLDGYT
TRBV9 TRBD1 ASSVRGQGNTGELF
TRBV24-1 TRBD2 ATSESGRGVYEQF
TRBV6-5 . ASSSRDISYNEQF
TRBV10-3 . AISESEKGYGYT
TRBV4-2 . ASSPSRTGTSRSPLH
TRBV6-5 . ASSYSQGSNQPQH
TRBV27 . ASSFYWDNEQF
TRBV6-5 TRBD2 ASSYFSGASSYEQY
TRBV5-4 . ASSSDASEQF
TRBV5-1 . ASSLAGGEDSPLH
TRBV18 . ASYDGFGGNTIY
TRBV10-2 . ASSEPSRNTEAF
TRBV27 TRBD1 ASSWGQGLQPQH
TRBV29-1 . SGSGGGATDTQY
TRBV18 TRBD1 ASSPLTGQMNTEAF
TRBV14 . ASSQDGQGRDYEQY
TRBV3-1/TRBV3-2 . ASSNPGLRNEKLF
TRBV7-8 TRBD1 ASSLGTGVGQPQH
TRBV27 . ASSLSGTLSSYNSPLH
TRBV2 TRBD1 ASRERQGGNEKLF
TRBV5-4 . ASSLGQTHDEPLH
TRBV29-1 TRBD2 SVEDIAGASLNREQF
TRBV15 . ATSRGGYSNQPQH
TRBV19 . ASSIADYSNQPQH
TRBV2 TRBD1 ASRGAGGTYGYT
TRBV29-1 TRBD2 SARTSGYEQY
TRBV3-1/TRBV3-2 TRBD2 ASSHLWSGEAKNIQY
TRBV6-5 . ASSQRENFYGYT
TRBV27 . ASSLNFNHEQF
TRBV30 . AWSAGQSGSPLH
TRBV6-5 . ASRRRTSYEQY
TRBV5-6 TRBD1 ASSEQGQGPGEQY
TRBV2 . ASSIGPSYEQY
TRBV2 . ASKAVLLRDGYT
TRBV7-6 . ASSLEARGLGYT
TRBV18 TRBD2 ASSLLAGESGNEQF